This T cell receptor (beta chain) was documented in a study of T cells in Graves' hyperthyroidism and ophthalmopathy. Template material for amplifying TCR beta CDR3 regions consisted of RNA transcripts. The primer set for the first-round RT-PCR of the TCR CDR3 was HTBI. TCRdb itself ran the multiplex PCR reads through MiXCR, one entry per CDR3 protein. The sample has over 700,000 distinct CDR3 sequences, around a sixth seen once. The CDR3 loop spans 17 amino acids. Germline V gene data show CDR1 as SGHTA and CDR2 as FQGTGA. V lost 5 bases and J lost 3; bases outside the gene matches: 8. PBMCs were sourced from about 10 ml fresh peripheral blood. Comments on this clonotype: The antigen remains undetermined.

Study-level results: Blood also showed most of the thyroid clonotypes that were expanded above 0.001.

The source material was blood. This receptor was obtained from a woman in her forties or fifties with Graves' hyperthyroidism that later progressed to Graves' ophthalmopathy. The chain recombines TRBV7-3 with TRBJ2-2; TRBD2 agrees at 11 bases. The CDR3 bases are TGTGCCAGCAGCCCCATGCCGACTAGCGGGGACACCGGGGAGCTGTTTTTT. Translating gives CASSPMPTSGDTGELFF.